The T cell receptor beta chain under discussion was sequenced for a study of T cell repertoires in cytomegalovirus infection. Study as a whole: Shared public TCR beta signatures pointed to both CMV infection and a matching HLA type.

The V gene lost 4 bases and the J gene lost 5 bases, with 15 bases spanning the gap. The CDR3 runs to 15 residues. Germline loops: CDR1 SGHTS, CDR2 YDEGEE. Study observations and caveats: Clonotypes of TCR beta that were HLA-C-restricted and CMV-specific dominated the ex vivo response.

TCRdb redid the calling of the reads with MiXCR, one entry per CDR3 protein. The sample has roughly 280,000 distinct CDR3 sequences; roughly an eighth are singletons. The table lists this clonotype with a few counts. No antigen is known for it. J is TRBJ2-2 and V is TRBV5-8, with no clear D. Sequencing was performed on PBMCs. This receptor was obtained from a human donor in good health (CMV status not recorded). Some clones in this sample may be carry-over from other donors' samples. CDR3 residues: CASSRASVWTGELFF. The CDR3, as DNA: TGTGCCAGCAGCCGGGCAAGCGTGTGGACCGGGGAGCTGTTTTTT.